The clone carrying this T cell receptor beta chain was picked up many times. TCRdb reprocessed the reads with MiXCR, giving one entry per CDR3 protein. The table has about 740,000 distinct CDR3 sequences, 35% seen once. This record comes from a study of T cell repertoires in cytomegalovirus infection. Germline CDR1 SEHNR, CDR2 FQNEAQ (reference sequence). The ends lost 3 bases at V and 2 bases at J; junction bases unmatched: 8. The CDR3 has 17 residues. This chain links TRBV7-9 with TRBJ2-2, with 8 bases identical to TRBD1. The sample comprised PBMCs. This TCR was recovered from a human donor in good health (CMV status not recorded). Some clones in this sample may be carry-over from other donors' samples. This CDR3 is CASSLERQGRNTGELFF. CDR3 nucleotides: TGTGCCAGCAGCTTGGAGAGACAGGGGCGTAACACCGGGGAGCTGTTTTTT.